One sample yielded the 8 T cell receptor beta chains listed below, sequenced in a study of beta chain features in type 1 diabetes. Overall study findings and caveats: People with Type 1 diabetes carried modestly yet significantly shorter TCRB CDR3s in all four CD4+ subsets.

These receptors lack a known antigen. Expressed TCRB transcripts were sequenced because the entire RNA isolate underwent reverse transcription. The method was immunoSEQ multiplex PCR; TCRdb's version includes in-frame clones alone and lacks a portion of them. This table holds some 63,000 clones, just under 50% found once. The sample taken for sequencing was central memory CD4+ T cells from blood. Receptors were obtained from a man aged 25-45 years with type 1 diabetes.

This chain uses TRBV5-1 with TRBJ1-4; TRBD1 matches 10 bases. V lost 4 bases, J lost 8 bases, and 11 bases stayed unmatched. Looked up from germline, CDR1 is SGHRS and CDR2 is YFSETQ. CDR3 length equals 16 residues. DNA of the CDR3: TGCGCCAGCAGCCCAACCCTGGGACAGGGGCGAGAAAAACTGTTTTTT. Translation: CASSPTLGQGREKLFF.

The chain couples TRBV7-9 to TRBJ1-2; a weak D match, TRBD1 (5 bases). Germline V gene data show CDR1 as SEHNR and CDR2 as FQNEAQ (reference sequence). The ends were cut back, 5 bases at V and 3 bases at J, with 19 bases in the middle. The CDR3 runs to 16 residues. CDR3 region: CASSTGLLLDDYGYTF. In DNA form, the CDR3 reads TGTGCCAGCAGCACGGGACTTCTCCTCGATGACTATGGCTACACCTTC.

The chain employs TRBV7-2 and TRBJ2-1; D uncertain. V gave up 7 bases and J gave up 3 bases, with 10 bases separating them. This CDR3 comprises 13 residues. Germline CDR1 reads SGHTA; CDR2 reads FQGNSA. As DNA, the CDR3 is TGTGCCAGCACCCCTGTGAGCTACAATGAGCAGTTCTTC. This encodes CASTPVSYNEQFF.

This clone has only one observation. J is TRBJ2-7 and V is TRBV28; 12 nucleotides align to TRBD1. Germline V lookup: CDR1 MDHEN, CDR2 SYDVKM. V lost 7 bases to trimming and J lost 4 bases; unmatched junction nucleotides: 14. The CDR3 runs 17 residues. The CDR3 sequence: CASKLGGTGGFGYEQYF. CDR3 in DNA: TGTGCCAGCAAGTTGGGGGGGACAGGGGGCTTTGGTTACGAGCAGTACTTC. Supplemented by reference TRBV28 and TRBJ2-7, the full variable domain reads DVKVTQSSRYLVKRTGEKVFLECVQDMDHENMFWYRQDPGLGLRLIYFSYDVKMKEKGDIPEGYSVSREKKERFSLILESASTNQTSMYLCASKLGGTGGFGYEQYFGPGTRLTVT.

A single count supports this clone. The chain links TRBV5-1 to TRBJ2-1, with a tentative D call TRBD2 (5 bases). The CDR3 is made up of 12 amino acids. The germline CDR1 and CDR2 sequences are SGHRS and YFSETQ. V lost 0 bases and J 12 bases, leaving 10 bases between the germline ends. The CDR3 here is CASSLGVRGQFF. The CDR3, as DNA: TGCGCCAGCAGCTTGGGGGTCCGGGGGCAGTTCTTC.

Remarks on this clone: Within the sample, other DNA sequences also encode this same CDR3. V usage is TRBV7-2 and J usage is TRBJ2-2; D uncertain. Germline-derived CDR1 and CDR2 are SGHTA and FQGNSA. Trimming left V 4 bases short and J 5 bases short, with 5 bases between. This CDR3 is 12 amino acids long. CDR3 in amino acids: CASSSRTGELFF. The CDR3 nucleotides are TGTGCCAGCAGCTCCCGGACCGGGGAGCTGTTTTTT. Looking up the rest from reference TRBV7-2 and TRBJ2-2 gives the full variable domain: GAGVSQSPSNKVTEKGKDVELRCDPISGHTALYWYRQSLGQGLEFLIYFQGNSAPDKSGLPSDRFSAERTGGSVSTLTIQRTQQEDSAVYLCASSSRTGELFFGEGSRLTVL.

There are a few counts of this clone. The rearrangement links TRBV7-9 to TRBJ2-3, with 7 bases aligning to TRBD2. The CDR3 length is 15 residues. CDR1 is SEHNR and CDR2 is FQNEAQ in the germline V gene (reference sequence). V lost 2 bases and J lost 1; bases outside the gene matches: 3. The chain's CDR3 is CASSLYRGGTDTQYF. CDR3 in DNA: TGTGCCAGCAGCTTATACCGGGGGGGCACAGATACGCAGTATTTT.

The rearrangement uses TRBV2 and TRBJ2-1; 9 bases match TRBD2. Germline-derived CDR1 and CDR2 are SNHLY and FYNNEI. Trimming at V came to 5 bases and at J to 7 bases, leaving 12 bases not matched to a gene. The CDR3 runs 16 residues. The CDR3 nucleotides are TGTGCCAGCAGTCTTCGTGTCCTAGCGGGAACGAATGAGCAGTTCTTC. Amino acid sequence: CASSLRVLAGTNEQFF.